This T cell receptor beta chain was sequenced in a study of blood T cell repertoires in COVID-19. The table came from immunoSEQ multiplex PCR; TCRdb's copy has only in-frame clones and leaves some out. The table has 75,000 to 95,000 clones, 87% seen once. The sequencing sample was made of peripheral blood. This clonotype was sampled from a woman aged 60-75 years with COVID-19, enrolled during active disease.

The CDR3 DNA reads TGCAGTGCTTGGGACAGGGAAAAACTGTTTTTT. Translated: CSAWDREKLFF. The gene calls are TRBV20-1 and TRBJ1-4; 8 bases align to TRBD1. The CDR3 spans 11 residues. V lost 5 bases and J lost 8; bases outside the gene matches: 1. Germline V gene data show CDR1 as DFQATT and CDR2 as SNEGSKA (reference sequence).